This is a list of T cell receptor beta chains from one sample in a study of shared clonotypes between healthy human individuals. TCRdb keeps only in-frame clones here, not all; method: immunoSEQ multiplex PCR. This sample has some 660,000 clones; around 73% occur once, and the top ten carry about 1.8%. The sequenced sample was memory CD4+ T cells sorted from blood. These receptors originate from a woman aged 25-40 years in good health. Each CDR3 is given with its conserved first and last residue. Fields, in order: CDR3 DNA, CDR3 protein, D gene, V gene, J gene. D genes are given only for firm matches.

cdr3_nt: TGTGCCAGCAGTGAAGCACTAGCGGGAGTCCACGAGCAGTACTTC
cdr3_aa: CASSEALAGVHEQYF
d_call: TRBD2
v_call: TRBV25-1
j_call: TRBJ2-7

cdr3_nt: TGTGCCAGTGGTGCCCAGTCGACAGTCTCTGGAAACACCATATATTTT
cdr3_aa: CASGAQSTVSGNTIYF
d_call: .
v_call: TRBV19
j_call: TRBJ1-3

cdr3_nt: TGCGCCAGCAGTGGGGGACTAGCGGGAGAAGAGCAGTTCTTC
cdr3_aa: CASSGGLAGEEQFF
d_call: TRBD2
v_call: TRBV10-2
j_call: TRBJ2-1

cdr3_nt: TGTGCCAGCAGTTTAGGAGACAGGGGGCGTGGAGGAAAACTGTTTTTT
cdr3_aa: CASSLGDRGRGGKLFF
d_call: TRBD1
v_call: TRBV28
j_call: TRBJ1-4

cdr3_nt: TGCGCCAGCAGTGAGTACGGTCGAAGCTTGGATACGCAGTATTTT
cdr3_aa: CASSEYGRSLDTQYF
d_call: .
v_call: TRBV10-1
j_call: TRBJ2-3

cdr3_nt: TGTGCCAGCAGTAGTGAATACGAGCAGTACTTC
cdr3_aa: CASSSEYEQYF
d_call: .
v_call: TRBV6-5
j_call: TRBJ2-7

cdr3_nt: TGCGCCAGCAGCTCCGGTAATCGCCGAGCGCAGTACTTC
cdr3_aa: CASSSGNRRAQYF
d_call: .
v_call: TRBV5-1
j_call: TRBJ2-7

cdr3_nt: TGTGCCAGCAGCGGGCAGGGGATTAACTATGGCTACACCTTC
cdr3_aa: CASSGQGINYGYTF
d_call: .
v_call: TRBV9
j_call: TRBJ1-2

cdr3_nt: TGTGCCAGCAGGACAGGGGGCGCGGGGGAGACCCAGTACTTC
cdr3_aa: CASRTGGAGETQYF
d_call: TRBD1
v_call: TRBV27
j_call: TRBJ2-5

cdr3_nt: TGTGCCAGCGAGGGACAAGCTAGCAATCAGCCCCAGCATTTT
cdr3_aa: CASEGQASNQPQHF
d_call: .
v_call: TRBV2
j_call: TRBJ1-5